The 31 T cell receptor beta chains below were found in one sample sequenced in a study of early T cells in non-severe SARS-CoV-2 infection. TCRdb independently ran MiXCR on the 5' RACE reads; one entry per CDR3 protein. The sample has under 90,000 distinct CDR3 sequences; approximately 15% are singletons. Sequencing was performed on whole blood. These receptors were collected from an adult who was a healthcare worker with PCR-confirmed SARS-CoV-2 infection or an uninfected control (not recorded which).

This clonotype was recorded many times. The J gene is TRBJ1-1, the V gene TRBV11-2; D not certain. The CDR3 covers 14 residues. The germline gives CDR1 SGHAT, CDR2 FQNNGV. Between the trimmed V and J ends, which lost 4 bases and 1 base, there was a span of 10 bases. The CDR3 spells CASSSGPTNTEAFF. CDR3 DNA: TGTGCCAGCAGCTCCGGACCGACGAACACTGAAGCTTTCTTT.

The chain employs TRBV24-1 and TRBJ2-2; 9 bases are shared with TRBD1. The length of the CDR3 is 18 residues. V was pared by 4 bases and J by 2 bases, with 10 bases of the junction left unmatched. From germline, CDR1 is KGHDR and CDR2 SFDVKD. The CDR3 sequence is CATSEMGTGSSNTGELFF. Written as DNA, the CDR3 is TGTGCCACCAGTGAGATGGGGACAGGGTCGTCTAACACCGGGGAGCTGTTTTTT.

This clonotype came up many times. The rearrangement links TRBV4-2 to TRBJ2-5; 8 positions match TRBD2. The ends lost 4 bases at V and 5 bases at J; junction bases unmatched: 12. The germline CDR1 and CDR2 sequences are LGHNA and YNFKEQ. The CDR3 covers 16 residues. Here the CDR3 DNA reads TGTGCCAGCAGCCGAGAGCCGGGACTAGGATTTGAGACCCAGTACTTC. This encodes CASSREPGLGFETQYF.

This clonotype turned up a few times. The rearrangement links TRBV28 to TRBJ2-5; 9 bases fit TRBD1. V lost 5 bases, J lost 3 bases, and 7 bases stayed unmatched. There are 15 residues in the CDR3. In germline, CDR1 is MDHEN, CDR2 SYDVKM. The CDR3: CASSPGTGTEETQYF. DNA for the CDR3: TGTGCCAGCAGTCCCGGGACAGGGACCGAAGAGACCCAGTACTTC. The entire variable domain, with the rest obtained from reference TRBV28 and TRBJ2-5, is as follows: DVKVTQSSRYLVKRTGEKVFLECVQDMDHENMFWYRQDPGLGLRLIYFSYDVKMKEKGDIPEGYSVSREKKERFSLILESASTNQTSMYLCASSPGTGTEETQYFGPGTRLLVL.

In this sample, this clonotype turned up many times. This chain uses TRBV28 with TRBJ2-5; 10 bases fit TRBD2. J lost 1 base, V lost 5 bases, and 4 bases had no gene match. Germline CDR1 is MDHEN and CDR2 is SYDVKM. This CDR3 region has 15 residues. CDR3 in amino acids: CASSSGGGLQETQYF. CDR3 bases: TGTGCCAGCAGTAGCGGGGGGGGACTCCAAGAGACCCAGTACTTC.

This clonotype was recorded a few times. This chain uses TRBV7-2 with TRBJ2-3; 8 bases line up with TRBD2. Germline values: CDR1 SGHTA, CDR2 FQGNSA. V lost 5 bases, J lost 4 bases, and 5 bases stayed unmatched. The CDR3 length is 14 residues. This chain's CDR3 is CASSPGLAPDTQYF. The CDR3 coding sequence is TGTGCCAGCAGCCCAGGACTAGCACCAGATACGCAGTATTTT.

This clonotype is a singleton in its sample. V is TRBV7-9 and J is TRBJ2-3, with D possibly TRBD2 on 6 matching bases. Trimming took off 5 bases at V and 6 bases at J, with 18 bases between the two ends. CDR1 is SEHNR and CDR2 is FQNEAQ in the germline V gene (reference sequence). The CDR3 has 15 amino acids. The CDR3: CASSPFREPSDTQYF. Here the CDR3 DNA reads TGTGCCAGCAGCCCCTTCCGGGAGCCATCTGATACGCAGTATTTT.

The J gene is TRBJ1-2, the V gene TRBV7-2, with 9 positions matching TRBD1. The CDR3 totals 17 residues. The V and J ends lost 2 bases and 5 bases, in that order; junction bases with no gene match: 12. Per germline, CDR1 SGHTA and CDR2 FQGNSA. CDR3 in amino acids: CASSLFRGTGKGYGYTF. CDR3 coding DNA: TGTGCCAGCAGCTTATTTCGCGGGACAGGGAAGGGGTATGGCTACACCTTC.

The chain uses TRBV27 and TRBJ2-1; D is perhaps TRBD2 (6 bases). With 2 bases removed from V and 6 bases from J, the gap between germline ends came to 11 bases. CDR1 and CDR2 (germline): MNHEY, SMNVEV (reference sequence). This CDR3 is built from 14 residues. The CDR3 region is CASSLAGLGNEQFF. For the CDR3, the DNA is TGTGCCAGCAGTTTAGCGGGGCTCGGCAATGAGCAGTTCTTC.

This clonotype has a handful of counts. This chain uses TRBV5-1 with TRBJ2-5, with D tentatively TRBD1 or TRBD2 (5 bases each). Trimming took 3 bases from V and 4 from J, leaving 13 bases between them. Germline V lookup: CDR1 SGHRS, CDR2 YFSETQ. This CDR3 is 14 amino acids long. The CDR3 bases are TGCGCCAGCAGCTCGGCCCTGAGGGGAGAGACCCAGTACTTC. Protein product: CASSSALRGETQYF.

The chain joins TRBV7-2 to TRBJ1-1; D unresolved. V lost 4 bases, J lost 1 base, and 10 bases lay in between. Germline V lookup: CDR1 SGHTA, CDR2 FQGNSA. The length of the CDR3 is 14 residues. Here the CDR3 DNA reads TGTGCCAGCAGCTCCTCCCTAGGGAACACTGAAGCTTTCTTT. Amino acid sequence: CASSSSLGNTEAFF.

This clonotype has ten or more counts. V and J are TRBV4-3 and TRBJ1-2, with D hard to call. Germline V gives CDR1 LGHNA, CDR2 YSLEER. The CDR3 is 13 residues long. V was cut by 0 bases and J by 4 bases, with 6 bases left in between. The CDR3 sequence: CASSQDNGYGYTF. DNA for the CDR3: TGCGCCAGCAGCCAAGATAACGGCTATGGCTACACCTTC.

This clonotype was counted a few times. The chain couples TRBV5-1 to TRBJ1-6; TRBD1 matches 7 bases. Germline lookup yields CDR1 SGHRS and CDR2 YFSETQ. CDR3 length equals 16 residues. With 4 bases clipped from V and 5 bases from J, the junction kept 9 bases outside the gene matches. In nucleotides, the CDR3 is TGCGCCAGCAGCCTACCGGGACAGCCAAATAATTCACCCCTCCACTTT. Its translation is CASSLPGQPNNSPLHF.

This clonotype has more than one count but fewer than ten. The gene calls are TRBV7-9 and TRBJ2-7; D is possibly TRBD1 or TRBD2 (5 bases each). This CDR3 contains 15 residues. The V gene's germline CDR1 is SEHNR and CDR2 FQNEAQ (reference sequence). V was clipped by 1 base and J by 5 bases, with 15 bases between them. This chain's CDR3 is CASSLEGSRDDEQYF. CDR3 bases: TGTGCCAGCAGCTTAGAAGGTTCCAGGGACGACGAGCAGTACTTC. The whole variable domain, filled in from reference TRBV7-9 and TRBJ2-7, reads DTGVSQNPRHKITKRGQNVTFRCDPISEHNRLYWYRQTLGQGPEFLTYFQNEAQLEKSRLLSDRFSAERPKGSFSTLEIQRTEQGDSAMYLCASSLEGSRDDEQYFGPGTRLTVT.

The chain joins TRBV12-3 or TRBV12-4 to TRBJ1-1; D is unresolved. V lost 3 bases and J 3 bases, leaving 5 bases between the germline ends. The CDR3 runs 12 residues. CDR3 coding DNA: TGTGCCAGCAGTTTTGCGCACACTGAAGCTTTCTTT. This sequence encodes CASSFAHTEAFF.

This clonotype was seen many times. The chain has TRBV28 and TRBJ2-3; D is perhaps TRBD2 (5 bases). The length of the CDR3 is 16 residues. CDR1 and CDR2 from the germline V gene are MDHEN and SYDVKM. Trimming removed 6 bases from V and 0 bases from J, with 16 bases in between. CDR3 region: CASSRYTGSSTDTQYF. CDR3 bases: TGTGCCAGCAGCCGGTACACGGGGTCTAGCACAGATACGCAGTATTTT.

The chain employs TRBV30 and TRBJ2-3, with 8 bases that match TRBD2. CDR3 size: 14 residues. Germline V gene data show CDR1 as GTSNPN and CDR2 as SVGIG (reference sequence). After removal of 6 bases from V and 7 bases from J, the junction contained 12 bases not matched to a gene. This CDR3 reads CACQSAGDDHTQYF. CDR3 in DNA: TGTGCCTGCCAATCAGCGGGGGACGACCATACGCAGTATTTT.

This clonotype came up many times. The gene calls are TRBV6-1 and TRBJ2-1; a weak D match, TRBD1 (6 bases). Per the germline V gene, CDR1 is MNHNS and CDR2 is SASEGT. The CDR3 has 15 residues. Trimming removed 5 bases at V and 1 base at J, with 12 bases between. The CDR3 protein is CASSSLTGSYNEQFF. CDR3 nucleotide sequence: TGTGCCAGCAGTTCTCTCACAGGGTCCTACAATGAGCAGTTCTTC.

V gene TRBV7-8 combines with J gene TRBJ2-7, with unresolved D. The germline gives CDR1 SGHVS, CDR2 FQNEAQ. This CDR3 is built from 16 residues. Trimming removed 1 base at V and 4 bases at J, with 17 bases between. The CDR3 spells CASSLDRRYAPYEQYF. As DNA, the CDR3 is TGTGCCAGCAGCTTAGACAGAAGATACGCCCCATACGAGCAGTACTTC. Combining the CDR3 with reference TRBV7-8 and TRBJ2-7 gives the whole variable domain GAGVSQSPRYKVAKRGQDVALRCDPISGHVSLFWYQQALGQGPEFLTYFQNEAQLDKSGLPSDRFFAERPEGSVSTLKIQRTQQEDSAVYLCASSLDRRYAPYEQYFGPGTRLTVT.

This clonotype was recorded once. This chain joins TRBV20-1 and TRBJ1-2; D remains unclear. The CDR3 runs 14 residues. The germline V gene encodes CDR1 DFQATT and CDR2 SNEGSKA (reference sequence). The V and J ends lost 0 bases and 5 bases respectively, with 13 bases between them. In DNA, the CDR3 is TGCAGTGCTAGAGATTTCTTCATGGGGTATGGCTACACCTTC. Its protein product is CSARDFFMGYGYTF.

This clonotype was seen ten or more times. This chain links TRBV7-9 with TRBJ2-7; possible D gene TRBD2, 6 bases. CDR1 is SEHNR, CDR2 FQNEAQ, per germline (reference sequence). V was shortened by 5 bases and J by 3 bases, with 11 bases between the two germline ends. The CDR3 covers 13 residues. This chain's CDR3 is CASSPGLLYEQYF. The CDR3 coding sequence is TGTGCCAGCAGCCCGGGACTTCTCTACGAGCAGTACTTC.

This clonotype has only a few counts. The chain links TRBV7-8 to TRBJ1-1; 8 bases line up with TRBD1. J was trimmed by 4 bases and V by 1 base; bases with no gene match: 2. The CDR3 sequence is 14 residues long. Germline CDR1 and CDR2: SGHVS and FQNEAQ. In DNA, the CDR3 is TGTGCCAGCAGCTTAGGGACAGGGAGCACTGAAGCTTTCTTT. It specifies CASSLGTGSTEAFF.

The gene calls are TRBV19 and TRBJ1-2, with 9 bases aligning to TRBD1. Germline CDR1 is LNHDA and CDR2 is SQIVND (reference sequence). The CDR3 runs to 14 residues. V shed 9 bases and J 4 bases; nucleotides not matched to a gene: 9. The CDR3 DNA follows: TGTGCCAGCGAGGGGACAGGGAGCGGCTATGGCTACACCTTC. Protein product: CASEGTGSGYGYTF.

The chain couples TRBV5-6 to TRBJ2-3, with D possibly being TRBD2 (7 bases). Germline CDR1 is SGHDT and CDR2 is YYEEEE. Between the trimmed V and J ends, which lost 0 bases and 7 bases, there was a span of 15 bases. The CDR3 runs to 15 residues. CDR3 bases: TGTGCCAGCAGCTTGGCCGGGGCGGGGGCCTATACGCAGTATTTT. Its translation: CASSLAGAGAYTQYF.

This clonotype was recorded a few times. The chain combines TRBV7-6 with TRBJ1-1, with D hard to call. The V and J ends lost 2 bases and 4 bases respectively, with 20 bases between them. The CDR3 contains 17 residues. Germline CDR1 reads SGHVS; CDR2 reads FNYEAQ. CDR3 residues: CASSLSLGVNSPTEAFF. The CDR3 DNA sequence: TGTGCCAGCAGCTTATCTCTTGGGGTAAACAGCCCCACTGAAGCTTTCTTT.

Only a few counts were recorded for this clonotype. The rearrangement uses TRBV10-3 and TRBJ2-6; no definite D call. Trimming cost V 6 bases and J 0 bases, with 15 bases left between them. The CDR3 consists of 17 residues. In germline, CDR1 is ENHRY, CDR2 SYGVKD. CDR3 residues: CAIRSSFSASGANVLTF. CDR3 bases: TGTGCCATCAGGTCCTCATTTTCCGCCTCTGGGGCCAACGTCCTGACTTTC.

This clonotype was seen ten or more times. V gene TRBV5-1 combines with J gene TRBJ2-7; D gene ambiguous. Between the trimmed V and J ends, which lost 5 bases and 3 bases, there was a span of 6 bases. Looked up from germline, CDR1 is SGHRS and CDR2 is YFSETQ. The CDR3 runs 11 residues. In nucleotides, the CDR3 is TGCGCCAGCAGTCCAGGCTACGAGCAGTACTTC. It translates to CASSPGYEQYF.

The CDR3 bases are TGTGCCAGCAGCTTAGCGCCGAGACAGGGGGCTGAAGCTTTCTTT. Protein: CASSLAPRQGAEAFF. The chain employs TRBV7-6 and TRBJ1-1, with 9 bases aligning to TRBD1. The CDR3 has 15 amino acids. Looked up from germline, CDR1 is SGHVS and CDR2 is FNYEAQ. With 0 bases clipped from V and 6 bases from J, the junction kept 5 bases outside the gene matches.

The V and J genes are TRBV9 and TRBJ1-1; D is unresolved. The V gene lost 0 bases and the J gene lost 1 base, with 10 bases spanning the gap. Germline V lookup: CDR1 SGDLS, CDR2 YYNGEE. The CDR3 is 15 amino acids. The CDR3 loop reads CASSVAAQKNTEAFF. The CDR3 bases are TGTGCCAGCAGCGTAGCCGCACAGAAGAACACTGAAGCTTTCTTT.

V is TRBV5-4 and J is TRBJ2-7, with a tentative D call TRBD1 (5 bases). CDR1 SGHNT and CDR2 YYREEE come from the germline V gene (reference sequence). This CDR3 has 12 residues. Trimming took 0 bases from V and 5 from J, leaving 6 bases between them. The CDR3: CASSLEGDEQYF. In nucleotides, the CDR3 is TGTGCCAGCAGCTTGGAAGGGGACGAGCAGTACTTC.

Within the sample, this clonotype is medium-sized. V gene TRBV20-1 combines with J gene TRBJ2-4; 12 nucleotides agree with TRBD2. V lost 0 bases and J lost 8; bases outside the gene matches: 8. The CDR3 is 16 residues long. CDR1 is DFQATT and CDR2 is SNEGSKA in the germline V gene (reference sequence). As DNA, the CDR3 is TGCAGTGCTAGAGAGTCTAGCGGGGGGGCTTATGACATTCAGTACTTC. Translation: CSARESSGGAYDIQYF.